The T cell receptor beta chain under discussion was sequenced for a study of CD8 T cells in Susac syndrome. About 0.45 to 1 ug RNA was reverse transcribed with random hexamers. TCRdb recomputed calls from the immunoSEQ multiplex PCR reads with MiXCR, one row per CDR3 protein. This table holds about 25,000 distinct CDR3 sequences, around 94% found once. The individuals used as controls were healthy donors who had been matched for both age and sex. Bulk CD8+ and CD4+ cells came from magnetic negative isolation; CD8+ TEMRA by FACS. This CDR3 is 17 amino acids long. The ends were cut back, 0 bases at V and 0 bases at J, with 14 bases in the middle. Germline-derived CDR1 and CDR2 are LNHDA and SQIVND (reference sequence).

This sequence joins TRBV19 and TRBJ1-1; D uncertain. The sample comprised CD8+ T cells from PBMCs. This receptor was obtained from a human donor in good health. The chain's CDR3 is CASSIDKRAPMNTEAFF. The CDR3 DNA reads TGTGCCAGTAGTATAGATAAGCGGGCTCCTATGAACACTGAAGCTTTCTTT.